The subject of this entry is one T cell receptor beta chain. Its specificity is unknown. The data derive from a study of graft-versus-host responses after intestinal transplantation. Overall study context: Multivisceral, liver-intestinal, or isolated intestinal grafts went to recipients. All recipients got anti-thymocyte globulin induction, then tacrolimus and steroids for roughly 3 years. Whole-study results and caveats: Peak GvH clone levels in circulation were associated with early post-transplant HvG declines. The marrow of recipients harbored GvH clones, and ileum or blood showed some of them first.

Sequenced by immunoSEQ multiplex PCR; TCRdb stores in-frame clones only, minus some. The sample has about 40,000 clones; 85% to 95% are singletons. CDR3 length equals 16 residues. After removal of 4 bases from V and 10 bases from J, the junction contained 12 bases not matched to a gene. Per the germline V gene, CDR1 is SGHDN and CDR2 is FVKESK. The specimen comprised unstimulated CD8+ T cells sorted from spleen or lymph node cells, sampled before transplant. The chain combines TRBV14 with TRBJ2-1; 11 positions agree with TRBD2. This clonotype was obtained from a human donor who was the organ donor for an intestinal transplant. In nucleotides, the CDR3 is TGTGCCAGCAGCCTGTCCCTAGCGGGGGGTCCGGGAGAGCAGTTCTTC. Translated, it gives CASSLSLAGGPGEQFF.